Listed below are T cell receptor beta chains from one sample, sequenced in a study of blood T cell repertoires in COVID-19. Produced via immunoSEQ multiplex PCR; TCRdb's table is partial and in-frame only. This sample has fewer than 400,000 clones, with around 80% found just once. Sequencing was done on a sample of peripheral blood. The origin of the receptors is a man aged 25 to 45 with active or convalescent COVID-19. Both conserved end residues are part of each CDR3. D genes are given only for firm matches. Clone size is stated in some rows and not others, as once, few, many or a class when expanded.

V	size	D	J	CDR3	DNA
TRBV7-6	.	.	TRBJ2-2	CASTPSRGKNTGELFF	TGTGCCAGCACCCCATCCCGGGGAAAGAACACCGGGGAGCTGTTTTTT
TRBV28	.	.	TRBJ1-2	CATTDRVDGYTF	TGTGCCACCACTGACCGGGTCGACGGCTACACCTTC
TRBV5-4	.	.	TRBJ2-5	CASSSVEETQYF	TGTGCCAGCAGCTCGGTAGAGGAGACCCAGTACTTC
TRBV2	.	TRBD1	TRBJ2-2	CASSERRQGAGELFF	TGTGCCAGCAGTGAAAGGCGTCAGGGGGCCGGGGAGCTGTTTTTT
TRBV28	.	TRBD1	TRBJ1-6	CASSYRGLDSPLHF	TGTGCCAGCAGCTACAGGGGATTGGATTCACCCCTCCACTTT
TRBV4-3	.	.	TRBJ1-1	CASSQDGTNTEAFF	TGCGCCAGCAGCCAAGACGGGACAAACACTGAAGCTTTCTTT
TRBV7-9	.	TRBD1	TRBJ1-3	CASTSRGQFGNTIYF	TGTGCCAGCACCTCCCGGGGACAGTTTGGAAACACCATATATTTT
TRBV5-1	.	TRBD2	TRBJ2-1	CASSPGTSGNGNEQFF	TGCGCCAGCAGCCCTGGGACTAGCGGGAATGGTAATGAGCAGTTCTTC
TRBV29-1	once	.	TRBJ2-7	CSARGSGGPWEQYF	TGCAGCGCTCGGGGAAGCGGAGGGCCTTGGGAGCAGTACTTC
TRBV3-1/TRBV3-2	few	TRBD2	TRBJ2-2	CASSLVGRPGELFF	TGTGCCAGCAGCCTGGTCGGGAGGCCCGGGGAGCTGTTTTTT
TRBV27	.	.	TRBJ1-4	CASSLGRNNEKLFF	TGTGCCAGCAGTTTAGGCAGAAATAATGAAAAACTGTTTTTT
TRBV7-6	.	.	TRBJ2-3	CASSATTDTQYF	TGTGCCAGCAGCGCAACTACAGATACGCAGTATTTT
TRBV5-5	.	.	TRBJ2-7	CASSSQGTSSYEQYF	TGTGCCAGCAGCTCACAGGGAACCAGCTCCTACGAGCAGTACTTC
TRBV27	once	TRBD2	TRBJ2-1	CASMQIRTSGLREQFF	TGTGCCAGCATGCAAATCAGGACTAGTGGGCTGAGGGAGCAGTTCTTC
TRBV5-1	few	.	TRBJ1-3	CASSQNNRRGPSTGNTIYF	TGCGCCAGCAGTCAGAACAATCGGCGGGGACCGTCGACTGGAAACACCATATATTTT
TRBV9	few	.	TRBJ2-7	CASNLEGGNEQYF	TGTGCCAGCAACTTGGAAGGCGGCAACGAGCAGTACTTC
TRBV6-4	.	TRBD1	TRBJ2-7	CASSDRLWDSYKSYEQYF	TGTGCCAGCAGTGATAGGTTGTGGGACAGCTATAAATCCTACGAGCAGTACTTC
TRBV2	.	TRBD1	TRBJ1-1	CASSADRVLTEAFF	TGTGCCAGCAGTGCCGACAGGGTACTCACTGAAGCTTTCTTT
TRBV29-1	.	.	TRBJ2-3	CSVESGAGTDTQYF	TGCAGCGTTGAGTCGGGAGCCGGCACAGATACGCAGTATTTT
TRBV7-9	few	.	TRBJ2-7	CASSLWSYEQYF	TGTGCCAGCAGCTTATGGAGCTACGAGCAGTACTTC
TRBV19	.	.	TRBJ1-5	CASTPAGEGGQPQHF	TGTGCCAGTACCCCAGCAGGGGAAGGCGGGCAGCCCCAGCATTTT
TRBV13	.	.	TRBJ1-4	CASSQRTALPGEKLFF	TGTGCCAGCAGCCAACGGACAGCCCTCCCAGGCGAAAAACTGTTTTTT